Following are 2 T cell receptor beta chains from one sample sequenced in a study of blood T cell repertoires in COVID-19. This table comes from immunoSEQ multiplex PCR, and its TCRdb copy is limited to in-frame clones, with some not included. The repertoire holds fewer than 35,000 clones, with approximately 85% as singletons. The sample comprised peripheral blood. All receptors derive from a man older than 75 with active COVID-19.

This clone appeared a single time. The chain joins TRBV7-2 to TRBJ2-6; the match to TRBD1 covers 8 bases. This CDR3 contains 17 residues. The trim removed 2 bases at V and 1 base at J, leaving 4 bases unmatched. Germline loops: CDR1 SGHTA, CDR2 FQGNSA. CDR3 residues: CASSLQGAASGANVLTF. CDR3 in DNA: TGTGCCAGCAGCTTACAGGGGGCGGCGTCTGGGGCCAACGTCCTGACTTTC.

This chain connects TRBV2 to TRBJ1-2, with TRBD1 as a possible D gene (6 bases). The CDR3 consists of 15 residues. CDR1 is SNHLY and CDR2 is FYNNEI in the germline V gene. V gave up 7 bases and J gave up 5 bases, with 20 bases separating them. The CDR3 region is CASTLGAGDLYGYTF. The CDR3 DNA follows: TGTGCCAGCACCCTGGGGGCAGGGGATTTGTATGGCTACACCTTC.